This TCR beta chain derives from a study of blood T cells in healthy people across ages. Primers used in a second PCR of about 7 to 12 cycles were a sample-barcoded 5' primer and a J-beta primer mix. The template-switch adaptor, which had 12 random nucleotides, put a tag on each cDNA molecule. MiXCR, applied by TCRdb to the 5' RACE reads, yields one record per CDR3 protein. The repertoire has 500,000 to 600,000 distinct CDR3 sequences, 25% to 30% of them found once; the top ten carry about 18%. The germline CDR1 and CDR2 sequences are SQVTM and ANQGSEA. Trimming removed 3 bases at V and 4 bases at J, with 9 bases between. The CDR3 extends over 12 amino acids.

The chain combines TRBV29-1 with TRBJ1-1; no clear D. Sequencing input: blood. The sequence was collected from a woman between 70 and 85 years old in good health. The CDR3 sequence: CSVDPLGTEAFF. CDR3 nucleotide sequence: TGCAGCGTTGACCCTTTGGGCACTGAAGCTTTCTTT. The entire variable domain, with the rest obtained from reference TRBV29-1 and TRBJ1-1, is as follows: SAVISQKPSRDICQRGTSLTIQCQVDSQVTMMFWYRQQPGQSLTLIATANQGSEATYESGFVIDKFPISRPNLTFSTLTVSNMSPEDSSIYLCSVDPLGTEAFFGQGTRLTVV.